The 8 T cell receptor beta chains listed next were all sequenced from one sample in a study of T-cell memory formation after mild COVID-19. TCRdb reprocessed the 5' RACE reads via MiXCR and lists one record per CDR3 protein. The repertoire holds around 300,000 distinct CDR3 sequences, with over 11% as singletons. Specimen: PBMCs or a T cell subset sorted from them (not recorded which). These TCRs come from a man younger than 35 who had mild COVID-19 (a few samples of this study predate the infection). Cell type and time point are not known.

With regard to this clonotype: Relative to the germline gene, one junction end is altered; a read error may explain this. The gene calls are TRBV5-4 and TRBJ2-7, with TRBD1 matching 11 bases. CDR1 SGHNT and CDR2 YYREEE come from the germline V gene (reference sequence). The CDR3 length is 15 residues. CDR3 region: CGSSLGQGASYEQYF. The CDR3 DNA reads TGTGGCAGCAGCTTAGGACAGGGGGCGTCCTACGAGCAGTACTTC.

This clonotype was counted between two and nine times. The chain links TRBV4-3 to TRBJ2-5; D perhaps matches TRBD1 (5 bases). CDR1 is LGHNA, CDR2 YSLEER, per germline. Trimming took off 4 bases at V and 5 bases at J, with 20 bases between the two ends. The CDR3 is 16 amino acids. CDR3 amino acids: CASSPGRQGYGETQYF. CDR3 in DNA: TGCGCCAGCAGCCCCGGCCGGCAGGGCTACGGGGAGACCCAGTACTTC.

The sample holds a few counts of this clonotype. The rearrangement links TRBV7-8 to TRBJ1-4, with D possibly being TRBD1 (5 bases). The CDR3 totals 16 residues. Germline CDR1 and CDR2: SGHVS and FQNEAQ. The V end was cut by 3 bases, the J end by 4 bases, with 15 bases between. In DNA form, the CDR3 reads TGTGCCAGCAGCTTCCAATTACAGGCTAATAATGAAAAACTGTTTTTT. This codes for CASSFQLQANNEKLFF.

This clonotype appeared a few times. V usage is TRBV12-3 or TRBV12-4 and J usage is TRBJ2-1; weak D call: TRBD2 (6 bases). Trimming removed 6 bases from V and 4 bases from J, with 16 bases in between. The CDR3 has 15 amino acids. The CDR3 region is CASSRGSGHYNEQFF. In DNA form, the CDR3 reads TGTGCCAGCAGCCGCGGCAGCGGGCATTACAATGAGCAGTTCTTC.

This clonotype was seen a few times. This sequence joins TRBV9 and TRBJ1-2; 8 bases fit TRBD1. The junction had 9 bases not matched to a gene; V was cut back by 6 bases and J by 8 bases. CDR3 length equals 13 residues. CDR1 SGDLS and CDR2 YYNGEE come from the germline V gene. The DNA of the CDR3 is TGTGCCAGCACCCCAAGCAGGGGGCAAGGCTACACCTTC. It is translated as CASTPSRGQGYTF.

The CDR3: CASSLSWQGDQPQHF. CDR3 in DNA: TGTGCCAGCAGCTTATCGTGGCAGGGCGATCAGCCCCAGCATTTT. This rearrangement joins TRBV11-2 to TRBJ1-5; tentative D call: TRBD1 (5 bases). CDR1 is SGHAT and CDR2 is FQNNGV in the germline V gene. The CDR3 consists of 15 residues. Trimming took 2 bases from V and 5 from J, leaving 13 bases between them.

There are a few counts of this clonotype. CDR3 coding DNA: TGCAGCGTTGCCTCTTGGGGGAGTAACTATGGCTACACCTTC. Protein: CSVASWGSNYGYTF. The J gene is TRBJ1-2, the V gene TRBV29-1; TRBD1 is a possible D gene (5 bases). This CDR3 comprises 14 residues. V lost 4 bases to trimming and J lost 1 base, with 13 bases between them. Per the germline V gene, CDR1 is SQVTM and CDR2 is ANQGSEA. The full variable domain, rest sourced from reference TRBV29-1 and TRBJ1-2, is SAVISQKPSRDICQRGTSLTIQCQVDSQVTMMFWYRQQPGQSLTLIATANQGSEATYESGFVIDKFPISRPNLTFSTLTVSNMSPEDSSIYLCSVASWGSNYGYTFGSGTRLTVV.

The chain's CDR3 is CSVDPAEAFF. The CDR3 bases are TGCAGCGTTGACCCTGCTGAAGCTTTCTTT. The chain employs TRBV29-1 and TRBJ1-1; the D is unclear. CDR3 length: 10 amino acids. V gave up 3 bases and J gave up 6 bases, with 5 bases separating them. CDR1 and CDR2 from the germline V gene are SQVTM and ANQGSEA.